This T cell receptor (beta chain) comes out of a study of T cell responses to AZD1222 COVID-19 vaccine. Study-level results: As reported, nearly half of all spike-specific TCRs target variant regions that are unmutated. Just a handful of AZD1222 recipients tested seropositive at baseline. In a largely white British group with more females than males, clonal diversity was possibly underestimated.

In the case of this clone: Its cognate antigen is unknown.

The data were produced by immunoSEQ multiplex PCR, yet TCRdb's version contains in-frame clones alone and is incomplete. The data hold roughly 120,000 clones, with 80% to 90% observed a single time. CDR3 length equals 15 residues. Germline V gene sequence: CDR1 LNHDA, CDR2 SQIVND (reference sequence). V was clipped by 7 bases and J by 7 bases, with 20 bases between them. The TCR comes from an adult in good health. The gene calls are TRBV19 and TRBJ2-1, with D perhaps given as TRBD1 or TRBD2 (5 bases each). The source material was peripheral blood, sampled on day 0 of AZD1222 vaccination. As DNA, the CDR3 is TGTGCCAGTACCCCCACGGACGGGACCAGTAATGAGCAGTTCTTC. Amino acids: CASTPTDGTSNEQFF. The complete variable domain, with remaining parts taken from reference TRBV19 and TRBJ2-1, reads DGGITQSPKYLFRKEGQNVTLSCEQNLNHDAMYWYRQDPGQGLRLIYYSQIVNDFQKGDIAEGYSVSREKKESFPLTVTSAQKNPTAFYLCASTPTDGTSNEQFFGPGTRLTVL.